Listed below are T cell receptor beta chains from one sample, sequenced in a study of cytomegalovirus exposure and HLA in healthy donors. Profiled with immunoSEQ multiplex PCR; TCRdb holds only in-frame clones, not every one. Among around 180,000 clones listed, more than 80% were seen once. The sample comprised PBMCs. These TCRs come from a man between 18 and 29 years old in good health and CMV-seropositive. Both conserved end residues are trimmed from each CDR3.

v_gene: TRBV7-8; j_gene: TRBJ2-7; CDR3aa: ASSLAKGRGNEQY
v_gene: TRBV2; j_gene: TRBJ2-7; CDR3aa: ASINRTGTYEQY
v_gene: TRBV2; j_gene: TRBJ2-3; CDR3aa: ASTGEGGGSTQY
v_gene: TRBV27; j_gene: TRBJ2-7; CDR3aa: ASRSGTSGRATVFEQY
v_gene: TRBV5-8; j_gene: TRBJ1-5; CDR3aa: ASSPLDRPNQPQH
v_gene: TRBV5-4; j_gene: TRBJ2-7; CDR3aa: ASSFGIPPYEQY
v_gene: TRBV30; j_gene: TRBJ2-7; CDR3aa: AWISGRSYEQY
v_gene: TRBV27; j_gene: TRBJ2-5; CDR3aa: ASSSDGGGLTSARETQY
v_gene: TRBV15; j_gene: TRBJ1-4; CDR3aa: ATSRGTGGEKLF
v_gene: TRBV15; j_gene: TRBJ1-2; CDR3aa: ATSRVTGVGYT
v_gene: TRBV7-9; j_gene: TRBJ2-7; CDR3aa: ASSSIAYEQY
v_gene: TRBV5-6; j_gene: TRBJ2-1; CDR3aa: ASSPALARGERQRF
v_gene: TRBV30; j_gene: TRBJ1-3; CDR3aa: AWGTGAFSGNTIY
v_gene: TRBV15; j_gene: TRBJ1-2; CDR3aa: ATSPRSTNYGYT
v_gene: TRBV30; j_gene: TRBJ2-7; CDR3aa: AQSGQSYEQY
v_gene: TRBV18; j_gene: TRBJ1-3; CDR3aa: ASSPMDFSGNTIY
v_gene: TRBV2; j_gene: TRBJ2-1; CDR3aa: ATGPSGSYNEQF
v_gene: TRBV30; j_gene: TRBJ1-5; CDR3aa: AWSLRSPRGQPQH
v_gene: TRBV6-1; j_gene: TRBJ1-1; CDR3aa: ASRSQGNTEAF
v_gene: TRBV19; j_gene: TRBJ2-7; CDR3aa: ASSPTSSFYEQY
v_gene: TRBV11-3; j_gene: TRBJ1-1; CDR3aa: ASSRGLLEAF
v_gene: TRBV7-2; j_gene: TRBJ1-1; CDR3aa: ASSLETGKSTEAF
v_gene: TRBV6-1; j_gene: TRBJ2-1; CDR3aa: ASSRTSAYNEQF
v_gene: TRBV21-1; j_gene: TRBJ1-1; CDR3aa: ASSKGTGNTEAF
v_gene: TRBV27; j_gene: TRBJ2-7; CDR3aa: ASSPRQGGFYEQY
v_gene: TRBV7-2; j_gene: TRBJ2-5; CDR3aa: ASSLGTGAETQY
v_gene: TRBV28; j_gene: TRBJ2-1; CDR3aa: ASSDRRGGYNEQF
v_gene: TRBV7-2; j_gene: TRBJ2-5; CDR3aa: ASSLEWRARGRETQY
v_gene: TRBV4-2; j_gene: TRBJ2-1; CDR3aa: ASSPVFLEELDNEQF
v_gene: TRBV29-1; j_gene: TRBJ1-1; CDR3aa: SVVQGNGNTEAF
v_gene: TRBV18; j_gene: TRBJ1-2; CDR3aa: ASSASGDHGYT
v_gene: TRBV6-6; j_gene: TRBJ2-7; CDR3aa: ASIDVAGGSEQY
v_gene: TRBV11-3; j_gene: TRBJ2-7; CDR3aa: ASSLGPIYEQY
v_gene: TRBV11-3; j_gene: TRBJ2-1; CDR3aa: ASSLVAGGFSEQF
v_gene: TRBV4-1; j_gene: TRBJ2-7; CDR3aa: ASSQGLAGRAYEQY
v_gene: TRBV7-9; j_gene: TRBJ1-4; CDR3aa: ASSLEGQLNEKLF
v_gene: TRBV9; j_gene: TRBJ2-2; CDR3aa: ASSVGLAGGSGELF
v_gene: TRBV6-4; j_gene: TRBJ2-3; CDR3aa: ASSAGGSTDTQY
v_gene: TRBV6-1; j_gene: TRBJ1-5; CDR3aa: ASTGAYSNQPQH
v_gene: TRBV30; j_gene: TRBJ1-5; CDR3aa: AWSSGSNQPQH
v_gene: TRBV25-1; j_gene: TRBJ2-5; CDR3aa: ASSEFIGGETQY
v_gene: TRBV28; j_gene: TRBJ2-1; CDR3aa: ASNPGISYNEQF
v_gene: TRBV28; j_gene: TRBJ2-3; CDR3aa: ASSPQGLAGVIDTQY
v_gene: TRBV9; j_gene: TRBJ1-3; CDR3aa: ASSVGQGERGNTIY
v_gene: TRBV28; j_gene: TRBJ1-5; CDR3aa: ASTPSGWSISNQPQH
v_gene: TRBV27; j_gene: TRBJ2-1; CDR3aa: ASSLSGLLYNEQF
v_gene: TRBV9; j_gene: TRBJ2-7; CDR3aa: ASSLGTSVTYEQY
v_gene: TRBV11-2; j_gene: TRBJ2-5; CDR3aa: ASGTGGEETQY
v_gene: TRBV5-1; j_gene: TRBJ2-3; CDR3aa: ASSSSTGADTDTQY
v_gene: TRBV15; j_gene: TRBJ2-2; CDR3aa: ATSPGSATTGELF
v_gene: TRBV12-1; j_gene: TRBJ2-7; CDR3aa: ASSFDWDRDSYEQY
v_gene: TRBV25-1; j_gene: TRBJ2-5; CDR3aa: ASSEYRGTETQY
v_gene: TRBV19; j_gene: TRBJ2-7; CDR3aa: ASRKTSEYEQY
v_gene: TRBV28; j_gene: TRBJ2-7; CDR3aa: ASSLGHEYEQY
v_gene: TRBV11-2; j_gene: TRBJ2-6; CDR3aa: ASRTVLAGVTRANVLT
v_gene: TRBV15; j_gene: TRBJ1-4; CDR3aa: ATSRRQGGEKLF
v_gene: TRBV9; j_gene: TRBJ2-3; CDR3aa: ASSLGGGPDTQY
v_gene: TRBV28; j_gene: TRBJ1-2; CDR3aa: AVWSEGTGGYGYT
v_gene: TRBV5-1; j_gene: TRBJ2-1; CDR3aa: ASSWTGTSGSSEQF